The 5 T cell receptor beta chains reported below all come from one sample, sequenced in a study of control samples from healthy donors and cancer patients. Produced via immunoSEQ multiplex PCR; TCRdb's table is partial and in-frame only. The data contain about 130,000 clones, roughly nine tenths of them seen just once; the ten biggest clones take up around 1.7%. Source material: blood. These receptors came from a man aged 18 to 35 in good health.

The rearrangement joins TRBV19 to TRBJ1-2; D is uncertain. Germline V lookup: CDR1 LNHDA, CDR2 SQIVND (reference sequence). The length of the CDR3 is 13 residues. V was cut by 5 bases and J by 3 bases, with 10 bases left in between. The CDR3 bases are TGTGCCAGTAGTTTCCCAGGTTACTATGGCTACACCTTC. Its translation: CASSFPGYYGYTF.

With regard to this clone: Mismatch with germline at one junction end may stem from a read error. The chain joins TRBV7-9 to TRBJ1-5; perhaps TRBD1 as D (5 bases). There are 14 residues in the CDR3. The germline gives CDR1 SEHNR, CDR2 FQNEAQ (reference sequence). CDR3 protein: CASSSTGGNHPQHF. In nucleotides, the CDR3 is TGTGCCAGCAGCTCCACTGGGGGGAATCACCCCCAGCATTTT.

J is TRBJ2-5 and V is TRBV28, with TRBD2 matching over 7 bases. CDR1 is MDHEN and CDR2 is SYDVKM in the germline V gene. This CDR3 comprises 18 residues. Trimming took 3 bases from V and 4 from J; bases not matched to a gene: 17. CDR3 sequence (DNA): TGTGCCAGCAGTTTCCCCCGGGGGAGGGCCACTTTGGGAGAGACCCAGTACTTC. The encoded protein is CASSFPRGRATLGETQYF.

The V call is TRBV11-2, the J call TRBJ2-6; D ambiguous. The germline V gene has CDR1 SGHAT and CDR2 FQNNGV. Trimming shortened V by 2 bases and J by 2 bases, and 1 base separated the two germline ends. The CDR3 covers 13 residues. CDR3 nucleotide sequence: TGTGCCAGCAGCTTACCTGGGGCCAACGTCCTGACTTTC. It encodes CASSLPGANVLTF.

J is TRBJ2-6 and V is TRBV19, with a possible D match to TRBD2 (5 bases). Deletions cut 3 bases from V and 0 bases from J, with 12 bases between. Germline V lookup: CDR1 LNHDA, CDR2 SQIVND (reference sequence). CDR3 length equals 17 residues. The CDR3 region is CASSIEGLSSGANVLTF. DNA for the CDR3: TGTGCCAGTAGTATTGAGGGCTTAAGCTCTGGGGCCAACGTCCTGACTTTC. Full variable domain (missing parts from reference TRBV19 and TRBJ2-6): DGGITQSPKYLFRKEGQNVTLSCEQNLNHDAMYWYRQDPGQGLRLIYYSQIVNDFQKGDIAEGYSVSREKKESFPLTVTSAQKNPTAFYLCASSIEGLSSGANVLTFGAGSRLTVL.